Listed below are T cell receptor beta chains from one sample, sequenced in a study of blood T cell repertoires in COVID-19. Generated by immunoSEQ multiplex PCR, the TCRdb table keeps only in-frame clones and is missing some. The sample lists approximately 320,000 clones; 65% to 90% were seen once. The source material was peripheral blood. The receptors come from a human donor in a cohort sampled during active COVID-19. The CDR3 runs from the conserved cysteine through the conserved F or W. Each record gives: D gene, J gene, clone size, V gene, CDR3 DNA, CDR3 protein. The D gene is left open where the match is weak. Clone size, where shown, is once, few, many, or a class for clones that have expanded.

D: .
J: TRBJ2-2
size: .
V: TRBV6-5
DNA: TGTGCCAGCAGCTTCGACAGGACGAACACCGGGGAGCTGTTTTTT
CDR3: CASSFDRTNTGELFF

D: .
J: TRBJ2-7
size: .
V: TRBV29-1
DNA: TGCAGCGTTGTCATGAGCTCCTACGAGCAGTACTTC
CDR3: CSVVMSSYEQYF

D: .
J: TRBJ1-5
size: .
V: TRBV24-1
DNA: TGTGCCACCAGTGAAACGGATCAGCCCCAGCATTTT
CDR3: CATSETDQPQHF

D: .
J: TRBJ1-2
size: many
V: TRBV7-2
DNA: TGTGCCAGCAGCTTAAGGGGAAGTTTATTTAACTATGGCTACACCTTC
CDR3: CASSLRGSLFNYGYTF

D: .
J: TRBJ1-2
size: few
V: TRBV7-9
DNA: TGTGCCAGCAGGCCGGGACTTATTAACTATGGCTACACCTTC
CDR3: CASRPGLINYGYTF

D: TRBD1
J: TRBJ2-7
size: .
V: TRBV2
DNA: TGTGCCAGCTTACAGGGGGCATACGAGCAGTACTTC
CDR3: CASLQGAYEQYF

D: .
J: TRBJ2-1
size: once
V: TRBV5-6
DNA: TGTGCCAGCAGCTTGCCCGACAGGTGGGAGTCACCCTACAATGAGCAGTTCTTC
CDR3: CASSLPDRWESPYNEQFF

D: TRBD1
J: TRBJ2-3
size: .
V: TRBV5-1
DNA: TGCGCCAGCAGCTTGGGTGAGACAGGGGATAAAGATACGCAGTATTTT
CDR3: CASSLGETGDKDTQYF

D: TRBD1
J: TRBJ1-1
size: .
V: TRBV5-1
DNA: TGCGCCAGCAGCCGGGACCAACAGGGGGGGTCTGAAGCTTTCTTT
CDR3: CASSRDQQGGSEAFF

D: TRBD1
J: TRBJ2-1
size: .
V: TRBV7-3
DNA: TGTGCCAGCAGCACCGACAGGGGATACGAGCAGTTCTTC
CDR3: CASSTDRGYEQFF

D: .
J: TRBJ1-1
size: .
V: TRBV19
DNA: TGTGCCAGTAGTACGAACAGGGCAACGAGGATGAACACTGAAGCTTTCTTT
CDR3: CASSTNRATRMNTEAFF

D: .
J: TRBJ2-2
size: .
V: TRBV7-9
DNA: TGTGCCAGCAGCTCTCCGGGGGGCGGCGGGGAGCTGTTTTTT
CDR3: CASSSPGGGGELFF

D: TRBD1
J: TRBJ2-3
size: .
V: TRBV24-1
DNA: TGTGCCACCAGTCTCGACAGGGGCGGCACAGATACGCAGTATTTT
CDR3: CATSLDRGGTDTQYF

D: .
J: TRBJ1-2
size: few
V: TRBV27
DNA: TGTGCCAGCAGTCCCAAACCCGGTGTTTCCTTTATGTTTGGCTACACCTTC
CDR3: CASSPKPGVSFMFGYTF

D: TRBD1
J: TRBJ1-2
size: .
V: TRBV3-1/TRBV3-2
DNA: TGTGCCAGCAGGAAGACAGGGGGCGATGGCTACACCTTC
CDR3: CASRKTGGDGYTF

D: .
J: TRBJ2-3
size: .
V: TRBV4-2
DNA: TGTGCCAGCAGCCCGACGACAGTAGTCACAGATACGCAGTATTTT
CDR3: CASSPTTVVTDTQYF

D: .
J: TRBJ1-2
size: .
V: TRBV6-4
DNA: TGTGCCAGCAGTGACTCGAGTGACGGGTCGGGAAGCTACACCTTC
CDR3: CASSDSSDGSGSYTF

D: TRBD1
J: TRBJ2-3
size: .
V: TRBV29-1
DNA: TGCAGCGTGACCTTCACAGGGGGGCCGGGAACAGATACGCAGTATTTT
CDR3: CSVTFTGGPGTDTQYF

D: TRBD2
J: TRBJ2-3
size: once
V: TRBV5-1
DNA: TGCGCCAGCAGATCCGGGACTAGCTCTCCCACGGATACGCAGTATTTT
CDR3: CASRSGTSSPTDTQYF

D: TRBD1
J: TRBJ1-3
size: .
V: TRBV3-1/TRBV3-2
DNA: TGTGCCAGCAGCCAGGGGACAGGAGACTCTGGAAACACCATATATTTT
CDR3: CASSQGTGDSGNTIYF

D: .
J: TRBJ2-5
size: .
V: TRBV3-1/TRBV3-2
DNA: TGTGCCAGCAGCCAAGATTCCAGTGAGACCCAGTACTTC
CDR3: CASSQDSSETQYF

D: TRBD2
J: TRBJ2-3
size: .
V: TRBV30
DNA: TGTGCCTGGAGTGCTGGCGGGGGGGTCGCAGATACGCAGTATTTT
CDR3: CAWSAGGGVADTQYF

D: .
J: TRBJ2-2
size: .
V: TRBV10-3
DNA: TGTGCCATCACCCCGGGGGGCGTGGAGCTGTTTTTT
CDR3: CAITPGGVELFF

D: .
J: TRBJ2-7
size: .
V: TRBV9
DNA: TGTGCCAGCAGCCCTCAAATGGCGGATCTCGGGTACGAGCAGTACTTC
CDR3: CASSPQMADLGYEQYF

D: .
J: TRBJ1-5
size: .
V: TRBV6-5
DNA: TGTGCCAGCAGTTACTGGGCAAATCAGCCCCAGCATTTT
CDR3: CASSYWANQPQHF

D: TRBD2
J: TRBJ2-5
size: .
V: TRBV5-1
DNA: TGCGCCAGCACTCCCGGGAGGGCAGGGCGTCGGGAAGAGACCCAGTACTTC
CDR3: CASTPGRAGRREETQYF

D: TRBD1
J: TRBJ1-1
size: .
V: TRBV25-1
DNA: TGTGCCAGCAGACTTTCGGGACAGGGGAGCACTGAAGCTTTCTTT
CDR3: CASRLSGQGSTEAFF

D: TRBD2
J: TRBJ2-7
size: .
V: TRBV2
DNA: TGTGCCAGCAGTTTGACTAGCGGGGTCTACGAGCAGTACTTC
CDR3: CASSLTSGVYEQYF

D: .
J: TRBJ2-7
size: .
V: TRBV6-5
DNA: TGTGCCAGCAGTCCTCGGGGGGCAGGGCACGAGCAGTACTTC
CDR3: CASSPRGAGHEQYF

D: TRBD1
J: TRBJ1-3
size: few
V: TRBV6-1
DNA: TGTGCCAGCAGTGAAATTTTGGGACAGGGGGACACCATATATTTT
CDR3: CASSEILGQGDTIYF

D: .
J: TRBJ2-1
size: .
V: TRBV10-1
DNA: TGCGCCAGCAGTGATCTTACGGGGGGCCGGTACAATGAGCAGTTCTTC
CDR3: CASSDLTGGRYNEQFF

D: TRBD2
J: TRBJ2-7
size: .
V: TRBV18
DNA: TGTGCCAGCTCAAAGACTAGCGGGGGCTCCTACGAGCAGTACTTC
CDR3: CASSKTSGGSYEQYF